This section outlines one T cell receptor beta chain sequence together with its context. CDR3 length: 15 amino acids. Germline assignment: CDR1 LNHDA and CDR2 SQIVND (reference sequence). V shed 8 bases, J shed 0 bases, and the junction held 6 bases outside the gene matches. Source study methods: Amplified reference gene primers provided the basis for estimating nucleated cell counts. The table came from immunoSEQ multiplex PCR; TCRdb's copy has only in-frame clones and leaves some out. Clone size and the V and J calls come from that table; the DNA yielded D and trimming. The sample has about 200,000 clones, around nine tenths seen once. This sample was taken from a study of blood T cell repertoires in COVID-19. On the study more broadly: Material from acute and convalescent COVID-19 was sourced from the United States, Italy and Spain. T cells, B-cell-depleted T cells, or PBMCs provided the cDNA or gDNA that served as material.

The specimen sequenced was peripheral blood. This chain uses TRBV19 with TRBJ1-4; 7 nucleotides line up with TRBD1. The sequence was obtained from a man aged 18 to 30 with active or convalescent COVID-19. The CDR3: CASQTGRTTNEKLFF. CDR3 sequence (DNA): TGTGCCAGTCAGACAGGGAGGACAACTAATGAAAAACTGTTTTTT.